This is a list of T cell receptor beta chains from one sample in a study of shared clonotypes between healthy human individuals. This table comes from immunoSEQ multiplex PCR, and its TCRdb copy is limited to in-frame clones, with some not included. Here the sample spans fewer than 400,000 clones, around 74% being singletons. Sequenced: memory CD4+ T cells sorted from blood. These TCRs come from a man in his thirties or forties in good health. Each CDR3 is given with its conserved first and last residue. A D gene is named only where the DNA matches it firmly. Rows give clone size only sometimes, using once, few, many, or a class for an expanded clone.

j_call: TRBJ2-1; v_call: TRBV25-1; d_call: TRBD2; clone_size: -; cdr3_nt: TGTGCCAGCAGTGAACGACTAGCCTCCTACAATGAGCAGTTCTTC; cdr3_aa: CASSERLASYNEQFF
j_call: TRBJ2-1; v_call: TRBV5-1; d_call: TRBD2; clone_size: once; cdr3_nt: TGCGCCAGCAGCGACGGGACTAGCGGGCCTAATGAGCAGTTCTTC; cdr3_aa: CASSDGTSGPNEQFF
j_call: TRBJ2-7; v_call: TRBV6-5; d_call: -; clone_size: medium-sized; cdr3_nt: TGTGCCAGCAGCAGACTTGACAGTTTGTACGAGCAGTACTTC; cdr3_aa: CASSRLDSLYEQYF
j_call: TRBJ2-5; v_call: TRBV15; d_call: -; clone_size: -; cdr3_nt: TGTGCCACCAGCAGATTGACGGGAGTGGGAGAGACCCAGTACTTC; cdr3_aa: CATSRLTGVGETQYF
j_call: TRBJ1-2; v_call: TRBV10-2; d_call: -; clone_size: -; cdr3_nt: TGCGCCAGCAGTCCCACAGGGCCGAGGGATGGCTACACCTTC; cdr3_aa: CASSPTGPRDGYTF
j_call: TRBJ1-2; v_call: TRBV7-2; d_call: -; clone_size: -; cdr3_nt: TGTGCCAGCAGCTTGCAGGGGCCGAACTATGGCTACACCTTC; cdr3_aa: CASSLQGPNYGYTF
j_call: TRBJ2-7; v_call: TRBV2; d_call: -; clone_size: many; cdr3_nt: TGTGCCAGCAGGGACACCTACGAGCAGTACTTC; cdr3_aa: CASRDTYEQYF
j_call: TRBJ2-3; v_call: TRBV27; d_call: -; clone_size: -; cdr3_nt: TGTGCCAGCGGCCGAGGGCGAAGCACAGATACGCAGTATTTT; cdr3_aa: CASGRGRSTDTQYF
j_call: TRBJ1-2; v_call: TRBV6-5; d_call: -; clone_size: once; cdr3_nt: TGTGCCAGCAGTTACGGTACTTTCGGCAGCTATGGCTACACCTTC; cdr3_aa: CASSYGTFGSYGYTF
j_call: TRBJ2-2; v_call: TRBV4-3; d_call: -; clone_size: -; cdr3_nt: TGCGCCAGCAGCCAAGACATTGGAGACACCGGGGAGCTGTTTTTT; cdr3_aa: CASSQDIGDTGELFF
j_call: TRBJ2-6; v_call: TRBV28; d_call: -; clone_size: -; cdr3_nt: TGTGCCAGCAGTCATGCGTCAGGGTTAGGTGGGGCCAACGTCCTGACTTTC; cdr3_aa: CASSHASGLGGANVLTF
j_call: TRBJ2-1; v_call: TRBV18; d_call: TRBD2; clone_size: -; cdr3_nt: TGTGCCAGCTCACCCGGGACTAGCGAATCTGAGCAGTTCTTC; cdr3_aa: CASSPGTSESEQFF
j_call: TRBJ2-3; v_call: TRBV27; d_call: -; clone_size: -; cdr3_nt: TGTGCCAGCAGCTTTGTCGGCCCTGAGGGGCGGGATACGCAGTATTTT; cdr3_aa: CASSFVGPEGRDTQYF
j_call: TRBJ1-5; v_call: TRBV28; d_call: -; clone_size: -; cdr3_nt: TGTGCCAGCAGCTTGGGAGGGAGCAATCAGCCCCAGCATTTT; cdr3_aa: CASSLGGSNQPQHF
j_call: TRBJ2-5; v_call: TRBV18; d_call: TRBD2; clone_size: few; cdr3_nt: TGTGCCAGCTCACCATTCGAAGGGAGGGGAGAGACCCAGTACTTC; cdr3_aa: CASSPFEGRGETQYF
j_call: TRBJ2-7; v_call: TRBV7-9; d_call: -; clone_size: -; cdr3_nt: TGTGCCAGCAGCTTCTATAATACGACCTACGAGCAGTACTTC; cdr3_aa: CASSFYNTTYEQYF
j_call: TRBJ1-6; v_call: TRBV2; d_call: -; clone_size: -; cdr3_nt: TGTGCCAGCAGTGTTATGGGCGTCGACTCACCCCTCCACTTT; cdr3_aa: CASSVMGVDSPLHF
j_call: TRBJ2-2; v_call: TRBV2; d_call: -; clone_size: once; cdr3_nt: TGTGCCAGCAAGTCAGATGACTGGAAGACCGGGGAGCTGTTTTTT; cdr3_aa: CASKSDDWKTGELFF
j_call: TRBJ2-2; v_call: TRBV5-1; d_call: TRBD1; clone_size: once; cdr3_nt: TGCGCCAGCAGTTCCGCTACAGGGGCTAACGGGGAGCTGTTTTTT; cdr3_aa: CASSSATGANGELFF
j_call: TRBJ2-1; v_call: TRBV11-2; d_call: TRBD2; clone_size: few; cdr3_nt: TGTGCCAGCAGCTTAGTAGTTCGGAGCGGGACCTACAATGAGCAGTTCTTC; cdr3_aa: CASSLVVRSGTYNEQFF
j_call: TRBJ2-1; v_call: TRBV19; d_call: -; clone_size: -; cdr3_nt: TGTGCCAGTAGTACCCGATCCGGGACATCCTACAATGAGCAGTTCTTC; cdr3_aa: CASSTRSGTSYNEQFF
j_call: TRBJ2-2; v_call: TRBV6-5; d_call: -; clone_size: -; cdr3_nt: TGTGCCAGCAGTTACTCAGGGTCCGGGGAGCTGTTTTTT; cdr3_aa: CASSYSGSGELFF
j_call: TRBJ2-2; v_call: TRBV9; d_call: -; clone_size: few; cdr3_nt: TGTGCCAGCAGCGTGGTTAGCGGGAACACCGGGGAGCTGTTTTTT; cdr3_aa: CASSVVSGNTGELFF
j_call: TRBJ2-1; v_call: TRBV7-9; d_call: -; clone_size: -; cdr3_nt: TGTGCCAGCAGCTGGGACATATCCGATGAGCAGTTCTTC; cdr3_aa: CASSWDISDEQFF
j_call: TRBJ2-1; v_call: TRBV14; d_call: TRBD2; clone_size: once; cdr3_nt: TGTGCCAGCAGACAGTCGGGAGGTGAGCAGTTCTTC; cdr3_aa: CASRQSGGEQFF
j_call: TRBJ1-1; v_call: TRBV2; d_call: -; clone_size: -; cdr3_nt: TGTGCCAGCAGTGAAACGGTTCCCCCGAACACTGAAGCTTTCTTT; cdr3_aa: CASSETVPPNTEAFF
j_call: TRBJ2-7; v_call: TRBV28; d_call: -; clone_size: -; cdr3_nt: TGTGCCAGCAGTTCTCAAACTCGGAGCTCCTACGAGCAGTACTTC; cdr3_aa: CASSSQTRSSYEQYF
j_call: TRBJ2-3; v_call: TRBV29-1; d_call: -; clone_size: once; cdr3_nt: TGCAGCGTTCTACTAGGTCACACAGATACGCAGTATTTT; cdr3_aa: CSVLLGHTDTQYF
j_call: TRBJ1-4; v_call: TRBV5-1; d_call: TRBD1; clone_size: -; cdr3_nt: TGCGCCAGCAGCAAACCGGGACAGGGAGATGAAAAACTGTTTTTT; cdr3_aa: CASSKPGQGDEKLFF
j_call: TRBJ1-3; v_call: TRBV29-1; d_call: -; clone_size: -; cdr3_nt: TGCAGCGTTGGACAGGCCGCCGCCGGAAACACCATATATTTT; cdr3_aa: CSVGQAAAGNTIYF
j_call: TRBJ2-2; v_call: TRBV19; d_call: -; clone_size: few; cdr3_nt: TGTGCCAGTAGTATAAGGTCCAGGGCGAACACCGGGGAGCTGTTTTTT; cdr3_aa: CASSIRSRANTGELFF
j_call: TRBJ1-6; v_call: TRBV6-5; d_call: -; clone_size: -; cdr3_nt: TGTGCCAGCAGAGATAGGACGGTCGCGGCCCTCCACTTT; cdr3_aa: CASRDRTVAALHF
j_call: TRBJ2-1; v_call: TRBV9; d_call: TRBD1; clone_size: -; cdr3_nt: TGTGCCAGCAGCCCCCTGACAGGGCTCAATGAGCAGTTCTTC; cdr3_aa: CASSPLTGLNEQFF
j_call: TRBJ1-3; v_call: TRBV29-1; d_call: TRBD1; clone_size: -; cdr3_nt: TGCAGCGTGGGACAGGGGGACACCATATATTTT; cdr3_aa: CSVGQGDTIYF
j_call: TRBJ1-2; v_call: TRBV2; d_call: -; clone_size: -; cdr3_nt: TGTGCCAGTTGTCACAGAGAATCTAACTATGGCTACACCTTC; cdr3_aa: CASCHRESNYGYTF
j_call: TRBJ2-1; v_call: TRBV27; d_call: TRBD2; clone_size: few; cdr3_nt: TGTGCCAGCAGTTTGCGTTTCGAGCTAGCGGGAGGGAATGAGCAGTTCTTC; cdr3_aa: CASSLRFELAGGNEQFF
j_call: TRBJ2-5; v_call: TRBV29-1; d_call: -; clone_size: -; cdr3_nt: TGCAGCGTCCCCCCAGGGAACCAAGAGACCCAGTACTTC; cdr3_aa: CSVPPGNQETQYF
j_call: TRBJ1-5; v_call: TRBV27; d_call: TRBD1; clone_size: -; cdr3_nt: TGTGCCACTTCTTCGGGACAGGTCAGTCAGCCCCAGCATTTT; cdr3_aa: CATSSGQVSQPQHF
j_call: TRBJ1-1; v_call: TRBV5-5; d_call: TRBD1; clone_size: many; cdr3_nt: TGTGCCAGCAGCTTCGGACAGGGGAAAGCTTTCTTT; cdr3_aa: CASSFGQGKAFF
j_call: TRBJ2-2; v_call: TRBV6-1; d_call: -; clone_size: many; cdr3_nt: TGTGCCAGCAGTGTAAGGAGGACGGGCACCGGGGAGCTGTTTTTT; cdr3_aa: CASSVRRTGTGELFF
j_call: TRBJ2-1; v_call: TRBV27; d_call: -; clone_size: -; cdr3_nt: TGTGCCAGCAGTCAAACCCGACGCGAGCAGTTCTTC; cdr3_aa: CASSQTRREQFF
j_call: TRBJ1-1; v_call: TRBV18; d_call: -; clone_size: -; cdr3_nt: TGTGCCAGCTCACCGCGAGCAAGTTTGATTAACACTGAAGCTTTCTTT; cdr3_aa: CASSPRASLINTEAFF
j_call: TRBJ2-3; v_call: TRBV10-3; d_call: TRBD1; clone_size: -; cdr3_nt: TGTGCCATCAGTGATACAGGGGGACGTGGGACGCAGTATTTT; cdr3_aa: CAISDTGGRGTQYF
j_call: TRBJ2-3; v_call: TRBV5-1; d_call: -; clone_size: once; cdr3_nt: TGCGCCAGCAGCTCCATTGGGGGCGGCACAGATACGCAGTATTTT; cdr3_aa: CASSSIGGGTDTQYF
j_call: TRBJ2-1; v_call: TRBV2; d_call: -; clone_size: -; cdr3_nt: TGTGCCAGCTTGACAGACGGGGCGGGAGAGCAGTTCTTC; cdr3_aa: CASLTDGAGEQFF
j_call: TRBJ2-1; v_call: TRBV4-2; d_call: TRBD2; clone_size: -; cdr3_nt: TGTGCCAGCAGCCAAGAAGGCTGGGGGACTAGCCCTTACAATGAGCAGTTCTTC; cdr3_aa: CASSQEGWGTSPYNEQFF
j_call: TRBJ2-3; v_call: TRBV2; d_call: -; clone_size: once; cdr3_nt: TGTGCCAGCAGTGCTGAATCCACAGATACGCAGTATTTT; cdr3_aa: CASSAESTDTQYF
j_call: TRBJ1-3; v_call: TRBV5-1; d_call: -; clone_size: few; cdr3_nt: TGCGCCAGCAGTGTGGGGGGGATCTCTGGAAACACCATATATTTT; cdr3_aa: CASSVGGISGNTIYF
j_call: TRBJ2-7; v_call: TRBV15; d_call: -; clone_size: -; cdr3_nt: TGTGCCACCAGCAGAGGTCGGGACTACGAGCAGTACTTC; cdr3_aa: CATSRGRDYEQYF
j_call: TRBJ2-1; v_call: TRBV18; d_call: -; clone_size: -; cdr3_nt: TGTGCCAGCTCCCCGGGGGCTAGCGTTAAGGGTGAGCAGTTCTTC; cdr3_aa: CASSPGASVKGEQFF
j_call: TRBJ2-5; v_call: TRBV25-1; d_call: -; clone_size: -; cdr3_nt: TGTGCCAGCAGCCCCCTGGGCGGGGTGGAGACCCAGTACTTC; cdr3_aa: CASSPLGGVETQYF
j_call: TRBJ2-1; v_call: TRBV7-9; d_call: -; clone_size: few; cdr3_nt: TGTGCCAGCAGATGGACAGGACTATCCTACAATGAGCAGTTCTTC; cdr3_aa: CASRWTGLSYNEQFF
j_call: TRBJ1-2; v_call: TRBV2; d_call: -; clone_size: -; cdr3_nt: TGTGCCAGCAGTGAATGGGCGGCTAACTATGGCTACACCTTC; cdr3_aa: CASSEWAANYGYTF
j_call: TRBJ2-3; v_call: TRBV11-3; d_call: -; clone_size: -; cdr3_nt: TGTGCCAGCAGCAACGCAGATACGCAGTATTTT; cdr3_aa: CASSNADTQYF
j_call: TRBJ1-1; v_call: TRBV6-5; d_call: -; clone_size: many; cdr3_nt: TGTGCCAGCAGTGAACCCAGGCGGCTTACTGAAGCTTTCTTT; cdr3_aa: CASSEPRRLTEAFF
j_call: TRBJ2-3; v_call: TRBV28; d_call: -; clone_size: -; cdr3_nt: TGTGCCAGCAGTTTGGGGATGGCCGGTGGTACAGATACGCAGTATTTT; cdr3_aa: CASSLGMAGGTDTQYF
j_call: TRBJ2-5; v_call: TRBV5-1; d_call: -; clone_size: -; cdr3_nt: TGCGCCAGCAGCTTGGGACTTCAGGGGCAAGAGACCCAGTACTTC; cdr3_aa: CASSLGLQGQETQYF
j_call: TRBJ1-2; v_call: TRBV27; d_call: TRBD1; clone_size: -; cdr3_nt: TGTGCCAGCAGTTTAGTCCGGGACAGGGGCTACACCTTC; cdr3_aa: CASSLVRDRGYTF